The rows below give T cell receptor beta chains drawn from one sample of a study of blood T cell repertoires in COVID-19. Generated by immunoSEQ multiplex PCR, the TCRdb table keeps only in-frame clones and is missing some. Altogether approximately 250,000 clones are present, more than 65% being singletons, with the ten largest covering around 2%. Sequenced material: peripheral blood. Receptors originate from a middle-aged man who had recovered from COVID-19. Both conserved end residues are trimmed from each CDR3. The listing skips clone size in some rows; elsewhere it reads once, few, many or a size class.

V gene: TRBV6-6; clone size: NA; CDR3 protein: ASSLYGEGGFGGSYNEQF
V gene: TRBV5-4; clone size: NA; CDR3 protein: ASSKQGSEQY
V gene: TRBV4-3; clone size: NA; CDR3 protein: ASSPEGGGSPQH
V gene: TRBV9; clone size: NA; CDR3 protein: ASSVGRTSGPSTDTQY
V gene: TRBV7-2; clone size: NA; CDR3 protein: ASAGGDRGPYEQY
V gene: TRBV30; clone size: NA; CDR3 protein: AQRGQDSYEQY
V gene: TRBV6-2/TRBV6-3; clone size: NA; CDR3 protein: ASSYSRTGGNGYT
V gene: TRBV5-4; clone size: NA; CDR3 protein: ASRDIAGDGYEQY
V gene: TRBV27; clone size: NA; CDR3 protein: ASTKLAGGFNEQY
V gene: TRBV29-1; clone size: once; CDR3 protein: SVGLAGGRKEQF